This T cell receptor (beta chain) was sequenced in a study of CD8 T cells in ankylosing spondylitis. This clonotype was counted at least ten times. Its antigen is unknown. This CDR3 region has 13 residues. V was pared by 4 bases and J by 5 bases, with 11 bases between. Germline V gene sequence: CDR1 SNHLY, CDR2 FYNNEI. Overall study results and limits: Ankylosing spondylitis blood seemed to carry a telltale TCR beta motif made of several highly homologous variants. With a CD8+ phenotype, disease-linked clones were relatively rare in peripheral blood. Earlier literature documents some of the motif variants in reactive arthritis synovial fluid and blood.

Quantitative 5'-RACE was performed with molecular barcodes, and it yielded the TCR beta libraries. TCRdb reprocessed the 5' RACE reads with MiXCR, giving one entry per CDR3 protein. The table includes about 400,000 distinct CDR3 sequences, about 22% detected once. The sequence derives from a male donor with ankylosing spondylitis. This chain links TRBV2 with TRBJ2-5; D possibly corresponds to TRBD2 (6 bases). Source material: blood, either unsorted or a sorted T cell fraction (not recorded which). The CDR3 sequence is CASSVRGFETQYF. CDR3 DNA: TGTGCCAGCAGTGTTCGGGGGTTCGAGACCCAGTACTTC.